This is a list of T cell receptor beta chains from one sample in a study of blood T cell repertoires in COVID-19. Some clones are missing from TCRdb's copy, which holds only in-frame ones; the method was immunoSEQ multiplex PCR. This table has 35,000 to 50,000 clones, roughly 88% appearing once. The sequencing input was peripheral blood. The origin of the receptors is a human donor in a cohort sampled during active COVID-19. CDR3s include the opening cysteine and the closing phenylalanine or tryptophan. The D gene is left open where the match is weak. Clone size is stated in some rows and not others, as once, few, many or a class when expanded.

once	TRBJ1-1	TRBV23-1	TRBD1	TGCGCCAGCAGTCAAATGCCAGGGACAGCCGAAGCTTTCTTT	CASSQMPGTAEAFF
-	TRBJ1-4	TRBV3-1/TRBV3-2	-	TGTGCCAGCAGCCTTTGGGTTAGGGGACACGAAAAACTGTTTTTT	CASSLWVRGHEKLFF
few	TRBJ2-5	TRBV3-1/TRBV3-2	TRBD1	TGTGCCAGCAGCCCCGGACAGGGGTTAAAAGGGGAGACCCAGTACTTC	CASSPGQGLKGETQYF
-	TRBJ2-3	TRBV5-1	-	TGCGCCAGCAGCTTGAGGACAGAACCTCGAGATACGCAGTATTTT	CASSLRTEPRDTQYF
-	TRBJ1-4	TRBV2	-	TGTGCCAGCAGTGAGGATCCGGGGTTACGAGGTGAAAAACTGTTTTTT	CASSEDPGLRGEKLFF
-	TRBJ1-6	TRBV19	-	TGTGCCAGCCAGTCTTTTAGGGGTGGCAATTCACCCCTCCACTTT	CASQSFRGGNSPLHF
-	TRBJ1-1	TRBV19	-	TGTGCCAGTAGTATATCGCGTCAGAACACTGAAGCTTTCTTT	CASSISRQNTEAFF
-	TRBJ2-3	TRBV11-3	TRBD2	TGTGCCAGCAGCTTCGCTCTCCTAGCGGGGGGGGGAGATACGCAGTATTTT	CASSFALLAGGGDTQYF
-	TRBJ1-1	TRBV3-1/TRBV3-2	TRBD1	TGTGCCAGCAGCCAAGGCACAGGGGGCACTGAAGCTTTCTTT	CASSQGTGGTEAFF
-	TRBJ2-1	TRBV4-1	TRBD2	TGCGCCAGCAGCGAAATACGCTCTAGCGGGGACCTTGAGCAGTTCTTC	CASSEIRSSGDLEQFF
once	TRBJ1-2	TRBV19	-	TGTGCCAGTAGCCGGGACGGACTATGGGGCTACACCTTC	CASSRDGLWGYTF
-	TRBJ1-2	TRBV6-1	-	TGTGCCAGCAGTGAAATTGACGGACGCGGGGGCTACACCTTC	CASSEIDGRGGYTF
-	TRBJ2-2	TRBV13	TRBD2	TGTGCCAGCAGCGAGGGACTAGCGGGATACACCGGGGAGCTGTTTTTT	CASSEGLAGYTGELFF
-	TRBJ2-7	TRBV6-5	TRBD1	TGTGCCAGCGACCTAGAGGGACAGGGGGGCGAGCAGTACTTC	CASDLEGQGGEQYF
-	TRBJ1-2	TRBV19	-	TGTGCCAGTGCCGGGGGAAGGGGCTATGGCTACACCTTC	CASAGGRGYGYTF
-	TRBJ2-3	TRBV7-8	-	TGTGCCAGCAGCAGTAGTATGGGGGCGGTAGATACGCAGTATTTT	CASSSSMGAVDTQYF
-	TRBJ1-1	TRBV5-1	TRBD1	TGCGCCAGCAGCTCCCTCGGGGACAGGGTAACTGAAGCTTTCTTT	CASSSLGDRVTEAFF
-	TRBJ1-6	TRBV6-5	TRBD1	TGTGCCAGCAGAATAGGACAGGGTCATTCACCCCTCCACTTT	CASRIGQGHSPLHF
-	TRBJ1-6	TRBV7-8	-	TGTGCCAGCAGCCGTATTCATAATTCACCCCTCCACTTT	CASSRIHNSPLHF
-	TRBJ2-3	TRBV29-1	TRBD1	TGCAGCGTTGAAGGGGGACAGAGGTCAGGCACAGATACGCAGTATTTT	CSVEGGQRSGTDTQYF
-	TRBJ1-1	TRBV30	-	TGTGCCTGGGATCAGGGCCTTGAAGCTTTCTTT	CAWDQGLEAFF
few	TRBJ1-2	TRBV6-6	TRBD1	TGTGCCAGCAGTTGGTCCCAGGGGGAGGATGGCTACACCTTC	CASSWSQGEDGYTF
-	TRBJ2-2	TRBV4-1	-	TGCGCCAGCGGAGGGGGGACAGCTAAGAACACCGGGGAGCTGTTTTTT	CASGGGTAKNTGELFF
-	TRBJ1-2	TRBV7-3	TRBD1	TGTGCCAGCAGCCAAGCCGGGACAGTGTATGGCTACACCTTC	CASSQAGTVYGYTF
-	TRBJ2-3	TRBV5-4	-	TGTGCCAGCAGCTTCCAGCCGAATACTATGAACGCAGATACGCAGTATTTT	CASSFQPNTMNADTQYF